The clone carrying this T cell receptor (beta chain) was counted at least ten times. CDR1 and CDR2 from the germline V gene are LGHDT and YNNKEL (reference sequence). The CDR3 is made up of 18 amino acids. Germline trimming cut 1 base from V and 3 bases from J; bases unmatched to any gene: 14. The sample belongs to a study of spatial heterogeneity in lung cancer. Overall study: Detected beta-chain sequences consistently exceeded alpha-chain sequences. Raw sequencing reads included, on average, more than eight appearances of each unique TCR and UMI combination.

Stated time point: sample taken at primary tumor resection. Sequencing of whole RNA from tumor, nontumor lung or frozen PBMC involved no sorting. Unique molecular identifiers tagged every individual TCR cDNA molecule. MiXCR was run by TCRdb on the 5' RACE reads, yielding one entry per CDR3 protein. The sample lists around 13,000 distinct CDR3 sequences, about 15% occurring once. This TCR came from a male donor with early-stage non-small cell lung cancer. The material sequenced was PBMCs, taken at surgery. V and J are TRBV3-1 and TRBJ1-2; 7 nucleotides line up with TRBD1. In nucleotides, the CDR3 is TGTGCCAGCAGCCAAGTAACGAGGGGGACAGCCAAGGACTATGGCTACACCTTC. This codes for CASSQVTRGTAKDYGYTF.